One and the same sample provided the 25 T cell receptor beta chains below, sequenced in a study of T cells in tuberculosis. Assay: immunoSEQ multiplex PCR; the TCRdb copy retains only in-frame clones and omits some. The sample consists of about 43,000 clones, about 95% of them appearing once. Specimen: PBMCs. The receptors stem from a donor between 10 and 35 years old with latent tuberculosis or without tuberculosis infection. Some clones in this sample may be carry-over from other donors' samples.

The genes are TRBV9 and TRBJ1-1; possibly TRBD1 for D (6 bases). V was cut by 0 bases and J by 3 bases, with 12 bases left in between. CDR1 and CDR2 from the germline V gene are SGDLS and YYNGEE. This CDR3 is built from 15 residues. CDR3 protein: CASSVAPQGHTEAFF. CDR3 sequence (DNA): TGTGCCAGCAGCGTAGCCCCACAGGGACACACTGAAGCTTTCTTT.

The V gene is TRBV19, the J gene TRBJ1-1, with 8 nucleotides matching TRBD1. Germline CDR1 and CDR2: LNHDA and SQIVND (reference sequence). Losses at the gene ends were 0 bases for V and 3 bases for J; bases not matched to a gene: 9. The length of the CDR3 is 17 residues. In DNA form, the CDR3 reads TGTGCCAGTAGTATAGATAGCCGAGGACAGGGACACACTGAAGCTTTCTTT. Its translation: CASSIDSRGQGHTEAFF.

This rearrangement joins TRBV27 to TRBJ1-1, with 10 positions matching TRBD1. CDR3 length: 16 residues. The germline V gene has CDR1 MNHEY and CDR2 SMNVEV (reference sequence). With V trimmed by 3 bases and J by 4 bases, 8 bases remained unmatched. The CDR3 DNA is TGTGCCAGCAGTTTGACCGGGACAGGGGCGAGCACTGAAGCTTTCTTT. Its protein is CASSLTGTGASTEAFF.

The CDR3 DNA reads as TGTGCCAGCAGCAAGACAGGGGGCCAGCCCCAGCATTTT. This codes for CASSKTGGQPQHF. This sequence joins TRBV21-1 and TRBJ1-5; whether TRBD1, the table's D call, matches the DNA was not checked. TRBV21-1 is an annotated pseudogene. This CDR3 contains 13 residues.

This chain links TRBV4-1 with TRBJ2-5; TRBD2 might be the D (6 bases). Per the germline V gene, CDR1 is MGHRA and CDR2 is YSYEKL. The V end was cut by 0 bases, the J end by 3 bases, with 8 bases between. The CDR3 has 14 amino acids. CDR3 sequence reads: CASSQDTGEETQYF. The DNA for the CDR3 is TGCGCCAGCAGCCAAGATACGGGAGAAGAGACCCAGTACTTC.

V usage is TRBV10-3 and J usage is TRBJ2-1; 11 bases are a match to TRBD1. From germline, CDR1 is ENHRY and CDR2 SYGVKD. V gave up 7 bases and J gave up 9 bases; unmatched junction bases: 17. The CDR3 extends over 17 amino acids. Written as DNA, the CDR3 is TGTGCCATCACCAAGGGGGACAGGGGGTCCGGATGGGTTGAGCAGTTCTTC. Protein sequence: CAITKGDRGSGWVEQFF.

The chain is built from TRBV19 and TRBJ2-6; D gene unclear. CDR1 is LNHDA and CDR2 is SQIVND in the germline V gene (reference sequence). V was cut by 4 bases and J by 0 bases, with 7 bases left in between. This CDR3 has 15 amino acids. CDR3 sequence reads: CASSTPRSGANVLTF. CDR3 nucleotide sequence: TGTGCCAGTAGTACCCCCCGCTCTGGGGCCAACGTCCTGACTTTC.

The genes are TRBV4-2 and TRBJ1-5; 7 bases agree with TRBD1. Germline V gives CDR1 LGHNA, CDR2 YNFKEQ. Trimming cost V 4 bases and J 3 bases; bases outside gene matches: 9. This CDR3 comprises 16 residues. The CDR3 here is CASSPTGRGDNQPQHF. The CDR3 DNA reads as TGTGCCAGCAGCCCGACAGGGCGGGGGGACAATCAGCCCCAGCATTTT.

The chain recombines TRBV5-5 with TRBJ2-5, with D tentatively TRBD1 (5 bases). V was cut by 4 bases and J by 0 bases, with 7 bases left in between. Per germline, CDR1 SGHKS and CDR2 YYEKEE (reference sequence). The CDR3 sequence is 13 residues long. CDR3 region: CASSEDNQETQYF. Written as DNA, the CDR3 is TGTGCCAGCAGCGAGGACAACCAAGAGACCCAGTACTTC.

This clone was observed once. The rearrangement links TRBV27 to TRBJ2-1; D is perhaps TRBD2 (5 bases). Trimming cost V 5 bases and J 3 bases, with 14 bases left between them. Germline-derived CDR1 and CDR2 are MNHEY and SMNVEV (reference sequence). The CDR3 contains 15 residues. CDR3 nucleotides: TGTGCCAGCAGTCCGGACTCGACCTACTACAATGAGCAGTTCTTC. Its protein product is CASSPDSTYYNEQFF.

This chain connects TRBV6-5 to TRBJ2-1; the match to TRBD2 covers 11 bases. Germline CDR1 is MNHEY and CDR2 is SVGAGI. Trimming removed 2 bases from V and 4 bases from J; junction bases left unmatched: 1. This CDR3 is 15 amino acids long. The CDR3: CASSYGTSGYNEQFF. In DNA, the CDR3 is TGTGCCAGCAGTTACGGGACTAGCGGTTACAATGAGCAGTTCTTC.

This chain links TRBV28 with TRBJ1-3; no clear D. The germline V gene encodes CDR1 MDHEN and CDR2 SYDVKM. The CDR3 is 14 residues long. Trimming shortened V by 3 bases and J by 4 bases, and 10 bases separated the two germline ends. In DNA form, the CDR3 reads TGTGCCAGCAGTTTTGGCCTGATCGGAAACACCATATATTTT. It translates to CASSFGLIGNTIYF. Based on the CDR3 plus reference TRBV28 and TRBJ1-3, the full variable domain is DVKVTQSSRYLVKRTGEKVFLECVQDMDHENMFWYRQDPGLGLRLIYFSYDVKMKEKGDIPEGYSVSREKKERFSLILESASTNQTSMYLCASSFGLIGNTIYFGEGSWLTVV.

V gene TRBV2 combines with J gene TRBJ2-2; 7 bases agree with TRBD1. The CDR3 sequence is 17 residues long. The junction had 17 bases not matched to a gene; V was cut back by 8 bases and J by 5 bases. Germline V gene lookup returns CDR1 SNHLY and CDR2 FYNNEI. CDR3 DNA sequence: TGTGCCAGCTACGCTTTCGTGACAGGGTCAAGTACCGGGGAGCTGTTTTTT. Protein product: CASYAFVTGSSTGELFF.

The chain is built from TRBV27 and TRBJ2-5; a possible D gene is TRBD2 (6 bases). With 5 bases removed from V and 1 base from J, the gap between germline ends came to 14 bases. CDR3 length: 15 amino acids. The V gene's germline CDR1 is MNHEY and CDR2 SMNVEV (reference sequence). As DNA, the CDR3 is TGTGCCAGCAGTCGGAGGGGACCATCCCAAGAGACCCAGTACTTC. As protein: CASSRRGPSQETQYF.

This sequence joins TRBV7-2 and TRBJ2-1; 13 bases are shared with TRBD2. Germline V gene data show CDR1 as SGHTA and CDR2 as FQGNSA. The CDR3 spans 16 residues. V lost 2 bases and J lost 12; bases outside the gene matches: 10. The CDR3 protein is CASSLLGTSGTLGQFF. The CDR3 nucleotides read TGTGCCAGCAGCTTATTGGGGACTAGCGGGACTTTGGGGCAGTTCTTC.

The rearrangement uses TRBV4-3 and TRBJ1-3; 7 nucleotides agree with TRBD1. The CDR3 consists of 16 residues. The ends lost 2 bases at V and 5 bases at J; junction bases unmatched: 9. CDR1 LGHNA and CDR2 YSLEER come from the germline V gene. CDR3 region: CASSQTTGVSRNTIYF. The CDR3 nucleotides are TGCGCCAGCAGCCAAACAACAGGGGTTTCGCGAAACACCATATATTTT.

This chain joins TRBV20-1 and TRBJ2-3; no firm D call. Trimming shortened V by 6 bases and J by 3 bases, and 4 bases separated the two germline ends. Germline CDR1 and CDR2: DFQATT and SNEGSKA (reference sequence). CDR3 length equals 10 residues. Here the CDR3 DNA reads TGCAGTGCGGAGACAGATACGCAGTATTTT. This encodes CSAETDTQYF.

This clone was picked up one time. J is TRBJ2-1 and V is TRBV7-8, with 7 nucleotides matching TRBD2. Germline V gene sequence: CDR1 SGHVS, CDR2 FQNEAQ. Trimming at V came to 1 base and at J to 4 bases, leaving 4 bases not matched to a gene. The CDR3 contains 15 residues. As DNA, the CDR3 is TGTGCCAGCAGCTTAGGCGGGAGTGGATACAATGAGCAGTTCTTC. It encodes CASSLGGSGYNEQFF.

This clone qualifies as medium-sized. CDR3: CASSESTSRSYEQYF. The CDR3 region has the DNA TGCGCCAGCAGTGAGTCGACTAGCCGCTCCTACGAGCAGTACTTC. The chain carries TRBV10-1 and TRBJ2-7, with TRBD2 matching over 7 bases. With V trimmed by 0 bases and J by 0 bases, 2 bases remained unmatched. CDR1 is WNHNN and CDR2 is SYGVQD in the germline V gene (reference sequence). This CDR3 spans 15 amino acids.

The chain couples TRBV27 to TRBJ1-1, with 7 bases lining up with TRBD1. The CDR3 covers 13 residues. V shed 8 bases and J 2 bases; nucleotides not matched to a gene: 5. Per the germline V gene, CDR1 is MNHEY and CDR2 is SMNVEV (reference sequence). The CDR3 loop reads CASGNRGNTEAFF. CDR3 sequence (DNA): TGTGCCAGCGGAAACAGGGGTAACACTGAAGCTTTCTTT.

The rearrangement uses TRBV7-8 and TRBJ1-1; 7 bases fit TRBD1. The CDR3 runs 15 residues. Germline-derived CDR1 and CDR2 are SGHVS and FQNEAQ. V lost 3 bases and J lost 5; bases outside the gene matches: 9. CDR3 region: CASSFRNRGRTEAFF. In nucleotides, the CDR3 is TGTGCCAGCAGCTTTAGGAACAGGGGAAGAACTGAAGCTTTCTTT.

The V gene is TRBV19, the J gene TRBJ1-5; 10 bases are shared with TRBD1. Germline trimming cut 5 bases from V and 6 bases from J; bases unmatched to any gene: 7. The CDR3 is 15 residues long. The germline gives CDR1 LNHDA, CDR2 SQIVND (reference sequence). Written as DNA, the CDR3 is TGTGCCAGTAGTGCCGGGACAGGGGTGCGTCAGCCCCAGCATTTT. The encoded protein is CASSAGTGVRQPQHF.

The V and J genes are TRBV2 and TRBJ2-1; a possible D gene is TRBD2 (6 bases). Germline CDR1 reads SNHLY; CDR2 reads FYNNEI. V dropped 4 bases and J dropped 4 bases, with 11 bases sitting between them. CDR3 length: 14 residues. The chain's CDR3 is CASSVRLDYNEQFF. The CDR3 DNA reads TGTGCCAGCAGTGTTCGACTAGATTACAATGAGCAGTTCTTC.

This chain links TRBV9 with TRBJ2-7, with a tentative D call TRBD1 (5 bases). The V end was cut by 0 bases, the J end by 4 bases, with 20 bases between. Germline-derived CDR1 and CDR2 are SGDLS and YYNGEE. The CDR3 is made up of 17 amino acids. CDR3 coding DNA: TGTGCCAGCAGCGTAGAGCCAGGGATTTTAAATAAGTACGAGCAGTACTTC. Encoded protein: CASSVEPGILNKYEQYF.

The chain uses TRBV19 and TRBJ2-7; 10 bases map to TRBD1. The CDR3 contains 19 residues. V was pared by 5 bases and J by 3 bases, with 19 bases of the junction left unmatched. Germline CDR1 and CDR2: LNHDA and SQIVND (reference sequence). CDR3 sequence reads: CASSSIEAGQGLVRYEQYF. In nucleotides, the CDR3 is TGTGCCAGTAGTTCTATAGAGGCGGGACAGGGGTTGGTACGCTACGAGCAGTACTTC.